This T cell receptor beta chain comes out of a study of blood T cell repertoires in COVID-19. Enrollees, about 18 to 90 years old, lived in fewer than 25 US areas. In assigning cohorts, the study relied on participant-reported clinical history. TCRdb's table, derived via immunoSEQ multiplex PCR, lists solely in-frame clones and lacks some. There are about 220,000 clones in the sample; 70% to 85% occur only once, and approximately 3.1% lies in the top ten. Germline V gene data show CDR1 as MNHEY and CDR2 as SMNVEV (reference sequence). V lost 4 bases to trimming and J lost 0 bases; unmatched junction nucleotides: 10. The CDR3 runs to 19 residues.

The gene calls are TRBV27 and TRBJ2-2, with 11 nucleotides matching TRBD2. The sequenced sample was PBMCs or T cells enriched from blood (not recorded which). The TCR comes from a woman in her sixties who had recovered from COVID-19. CDR3 nucleotides: TGTGCCAGCAGTTCCGACCCGACTAGCGGGACTACGAACACCGGGGAGCTGTTTTTT. Translation: CASSSDPTSGTTNTGELFF.